Listed here are 16 T cell receptor beta chains from one sample, sequenced in a study of cytomegalovirus exposure and HLA in healthy donors. PCR amplification relied on 60 Vbeta primers (plus 13 Jbeta primers). Generated by immunoSEQ multiplex PCR, the TCRdb table keeps only in-frame clones and is missing some. This table holds under 85,000 clones, 79% found once. Sample: PBMCs. The receptors come from a woman between 40 and 50 years old in good health and CMV-seropositive.

The chain recombines TRBV4-1 with TRBJ2-5; D is unresolved. Germline V gene sequence: CDR1 MGHRA, CDR2 YSYEKL. The V end lost 3 bases, the J end lost 0 bases, and 8 bases lay between the germline ends. This CDR3 is built from 14 residues. CDR3 residues: CASSHVLYQETQYF. The CDR3 DNA follows: TGCGCCAGCAGCCATGTATTGTACCAAGAGACCCAGTACTTC.

This clone appeared a few times. The genes are TRBV6-5 and TRBJ1-5, with TRBD1 identical over 8 bases. The CDR3 loop spans 14 amino acids. Per the germline V gene, CDR1 is MNHEY and CDR2 is SVGAGI. Trimming cost V 6 bases and J 1 base; bases outside gene matches: 2. In DNA, the CDR3 is TGTGCCAGCAGCCGACAGGGGAGCAATCAGCCCCAGCATTTT. The encoded protein is CASSRQGSNQPQHF.

This clone was picked up a small number of times. The chain carries TRBV28 and TRBJ2-1; 10 bases fit TRBD2. Germline values: CDR1 MDHEN, CDR2 SYDVKM. V gave up 6 bases and J gave up 5 bases; unmatched junction bases: 4. This CDR3 comprises 14 residues. The CDR3 region is CASSMGLANNEQFF. Written as DNA, the CDR3 is TGTGCCAGCAGCATGGGACTAGCGAACAATGAGCAGTTCTTC.

This chain joins TRBV6-5 and TRBJ2-7, with D perhaps matching TRBD1 (7 bases). Trimming took 8 bases from V and 2 from J, leaving 16 bases between them. This CDR3 comprises 14 residues. In germline, CDR1 is MNHEY, CDR2 SVGAGI. CDR3: CASYTTGRPYEQYF. Written as DNA, the CDR3 is TGTGCCAGCTACACGACAGGGAGGCCCTACGAGCAGTACTTC.

This rearrangement joins TRBV27 to TRBJ2-3, with D maybe TRBD2 (6 bases). CDR1 and CDR2 from the germline V gene are MNHEY and SMNVEV (reference sequence). V was cut by 2 bases and J by 1 base, with 10 bases left in between. The CDR3 covers 15 residues. The CDR3 DNA follows: TGTGCCAGCAGTTTAATACCTAGCGGCACAGATACGCAGTATTTT. Amino acids: CASSLIPSGTDTQYF.

This chain links TRBV5-4 with TRBJ2-2; TRBD2 aligns across 10 bases. The CDR3 is made up of 15 amino acids. The junction had 5 bases not matched to a gene; V was cut back by 3 bases and J by 6 bases. CDR1 is SGHNT and CDR2 is YYREEE in the germline V gene (reference sequence). CDR3 loop: CASSSSGSLSGELFF. DNA of the CDR3: TGTGCCAGCAGCTCTAGCGGGAGTTTGTCCGGGGAGCTGTTTTTT.

This clone has a handful of counts. CDR3: CSVDRRGTGVNTEAFF. DNA for the CDR3: TGCAGCGTTGACCGTCGTGGGACAGGGGTGAACACTGAAGCTTTCTTT. The J gene is TRBJ1-1, the V gene TRBV29-1; 10 bases are a match to TRBD1. CDR1 and CDR2 (germline): SQVTM, ANQGSEA. The CDR3 has 16 amino acids. The V and J ends lost 3 bases and 0 bases, in that order; junction bases with no gene match: 7.

The chain employs TRBV15 and TRBJ2-5, with TRBD2 identical over 8 bases. Germline V gene data show CDR1 as LNHNV and CDR2 as YYDKDF (reference sequence). Trimming removed 0 bases from V and 4 bases from J; junction bases left unmatched: 4. The CDR3 runs 15 residues. The DNA for the CDR3 is TGTGCCACCAGCAGAGATTCGGGAGGGCGAGAGACCCAGTACTTC. It encodes CATSRDSGGRETQYF.

The chain employs TRBV5-1 and TRBJ1-1; the D gene is possibly TRBD1 (5 bases). Germline V gene lookup returns CDR1 SGHRS and CDR2 YFSETQ. This CDR3 comprises 14 residues. Trimming removed 2 bases from V and 0 bases from J, with 8 bases in between. This CDR3 reads CASSFQTVNTEAFF. The DNA of the CDR3 is TGCGCCAGCAGCTTTCAGACAGTGAACACTGAAGCTTTCTTT.

The chain combines TRBV5-1 with TRBJ2-7; D is unclear. Trimming shortened V by 3 bases and J by 4 bases, and 14 bases separated the two germline ends. The germline CDR1 and CDR2 sequences are SGHRS and YFSETQ. The CDR3 extends over 14 amino acids. The CDR3 DNA sequence: TGCGCCAGCAGCTCGGAGCAAGAGAAATACGAGCAGTACTTC. Its protein is CASSSEQEKYEQYF.

The rearrangement links TRBV5-8 to TRBJ1-1; D perhaps matches TRBD1 (6 bases). Germline-derived CDR1 and CDR2 are SGHTS and YDEGEE. The CDR3 runs to 14 residues. The V gene lost 0 bases and the J gene lost 4 bases, with 10 bases spanning the gap. The CDR3 DNA reads TGTGCCAGCAGCTTGGAGGGGGGGAGCACTGAAGCTTTCTTT. As protein: CASSLEGGSTEAFF.

This clone was seen just once. V is TRBV30 and J is TRBJ1-1, with a tentative D call TRBD1 (6 bases). V lost 4 bases to trimming and J lost 0 bases, with 15 bases between them. This CDR3 has 15 amino acids. The germline V gene encodes CDR1 GTSNPN and CDR2 SVGIG (reference sequence). The CDR3 DNA reads as TGTGCCTGGATAGGACCGGACAGCCTGAACACTGAAGCTTTCTTT. Its protein is CAWIGPDSLNTEAFF. The variable domain in full, with the rest retrieved from reference TRBV30 and TRBJ1-1, is SQTIHQWPATLVQPVGSPLSLECTVEGTSNPNLYWYRQAAGRGLQLLFYSVGIGQISSEVPQNLSASRPQDRQFILSSKKLLLSDSGFYLCAWIGPDSLNTEAFFGQGTRLTVV.

The chain is built from TRBV5-6 and TRBJ2-7, with a weak D call TRBD2 (6 bases). V lost 4 bases and J 3 bases, leaving 11 bases between the germline ends. Per the germline V gene, CDR1 is SGHDT and CDR2 is YYEEEE. The CDR3 sequence is 13 residues long. The chain's CDR3 is CASSNWDFYEQYF. The CDR3 nucleotides read TGTGCCAGCAGCAACTGGGACTTCTACGAGCAGTACTTC.

The genes are TRBV19 and TRBJ1-5; 7 bases agree with TRBD1. This CDR3 region has 16 residues. Germline V lookup: CDR1 LNHDA, CDR2 SQIVND (reference sequence). The J segment lost 1 base and the V segment lost 7 bases, leaving 10 bases of the junction unmatched. CDR3 residues: CASTLQGLRSNQPQHF. The CDR3 DNA sequence: TGTGCCAGTACTCTACAGGGGTTACGAAGCAATCAGCCCCAGCATTTT.

This clone turned up a few times. The chain uses TRBV7-9 and TRBJ2-3, with TRBD2 as a possible D gene (6 bases). This CDR3 comprises 16 residues. Germline CDR1 reads SEHNR; CDR2 reads FQNEAQ (reference sequence). The V end was cut by 1 base, the J end by 3 bases, with 14 bases between. The DNA for the CDR3 is TGTGCCAGCAGCTTAGACGTGGCGGGAAGTACAGATACGCAGTATTTT. Translated: CASSLDVAGSTDTQYF.

V usage is TRBV7-2 and J usage is TRBJ1-5; D possibly corresponds to TRBD1 (5 bases). The V gene's germline CDR1 is SGHTA and CDR2 FQGNSA. The V end lost 2 bases, the J end lost 7 bases, and 12 bases lay between the germline ends. CDR3 length equals 14 residues. As DNA, the CDR3 is TGTGCCAGCAGCTTAACACAGGCAGGGCAGCCCCAGCATTTT. It is translated as CASSLTQAGQPQHF.